This TCR beta chain stems from a study of Graves' ophthalmopathy and Graves' hyperthyroidism (dated by TCRdb to the late 2010s). Background on the whole study: Peripheral blood was collected before any treatment was given, at the time of initial diagnosis. The study used signatures of the TCR beta repertoire to tell Graves' ophthalmopathy apart from Graves' hyperthyroidism and to predict which patients would progress to ophthalmopathy. In total, approximately 130 blood samples were TCR-sequenced: around 42 ophthalmopathy, 75 hyperthyroidism and some 17 hyperthyroidism-to-ophthalmopathy patients. To explore V-J signatures that separate ophthalmopathy from hyperthyroidism, a discovery set of 95 to 100 patients was enrolled, consisting of more than 40 with ophthalmopathy and roughly 57 with stable hyperthyroidism. For independent validation, a separate cohort was made up of approximately 18 hyperthyroidism patients plus 17 patients who later progressed from hyperthyroidism to ophthalmopathy. In roughly 6 hyperthyroidism patients, T-cell repertoires of thyroid tissue and blood were compared. Once sampling was done, hyperthyroidism patients were given methimazole at a starting dose of 30 mg daily, while ophthalmopathy patients were given high-dose intravenous methylprednisolone. The approximately 100 discovery patients were randomly divided into training and test sets at a 7:3 ratio.

For this clonotype: The target of this receptor is not known. The record has no base qualities; no much larger clone is one base away.

TCR beta CDR3 regions were amplified from RNA transcripts for repertoire sequencing. The first round was an RT-PCR using HTBI primers with the Qiagen OneStep RT-PCR kit, and this first round was followed by a second-round multiplex PCR, then size selection and purification. Libraries were sequenced on an Illumina HiSeq2000 using paired-end 100 bp reads. The paper's processing steps were these. SOAPnuke was used to process the reads, removing any read that contained adapters or uncalled bases, had a mean Phred below 15, or lacked an exact match to the constant primer or identifier. COPE v1.2.5 was used to merge high-quality paired reads. Unique nucleotide sequences were defined as clonotypes and aligned to IMGT TRB V, D and J references using MiTCR v1.1. Analysis was restricted to V-J combinations with a frequency above 0.0001, which covered roughly 99% of repertoires. A TCR clonal expansion and chaos score per V-J combination was defined as the ratio of F50 clonal expansion to chaos observed in the TCRdist matrix. Welch's t-statistics and random forest were used to narrow the features down to 10 to 15 V-J combinations, which were then fed into a naive Bayes classifier. The Morisita-Horn index was used to measure how similar the thyroid and blood repertoires were. TCRdb trimmed the raw reads at Q25, called clones with MiXCR and kept productive beta chains. Rows are unified per CDR3 protein, each entry keeping the most common DNA and genes. None of the V and J calls come from the authors' own analysis; TCRdb made them. The sample contains fewer than 650,000 distinct CDR3 sequences, around a fifth of them found a single time. Of the sample, more than 5.5% is held by the ten largest clones.

The CDR3 spans 14 residues, from the cysteine through the phenylalanine. Just the 42-base CDR3 DNA is kept, in frame starting at base 1. For CDR1 and CDR2, the germline V gene lists MGHDK and SYGVNS. Deletion took 6 bases off V and 4 bases off J, with a span of 15 bases between the germline ends. Stable hyperthyroidism was defined as no progression to ophthalmopathy within 18 months of follow-up. Hyperthyroidism patients were newly diagnosed, with disease duration under 2 months, and aged 18 to 65 years. Patients with other autoimmune diseases, uncontrolled infections, pregnancy or lactation were excluded from the study. Clinical symptoms, serum thyroxine, TRAb, thyroid ultrasound and orbital computed tomography formed the basis of the diagnosis. PBMCs were isolated from about 9.2 ml of fresh peripheral blood by Ficoll-Paque density gradient centrifugation. Total RNA was extracted with Trizol reagent and quality-checked on an Agilent 2100 Bioanalyzer.

Overall study outcomes, separate from this receptor: Sample size was not predetermined statistically, and investigators were not blinded to group allocation. The 13-signature model separated ophthalmopathy from stable hyperthyroidism with 85% to 90% sensitivity and about 81% specificity in cross-validation, and 80%/75% in the test set. In validation, the model predicted ophthalmopathy progression with about 64% sensitivity and approximately 72% specificity; approximately 12 predicted patients were CT-confirmed with GO in a median of about 6.2 months. Most expanded thyroid clonotypes with a frequency above 0.001 also appeared in blood, which suggests that blood repertoires may reflect the immune response in the thyroid.

The clonotype comes from a woman aged 18-35 years with stable Graves' hyperthyroidism. Some clones in this sample may be carry-over from other donors' samples. Donor details come from another sample of the same person, matched by shared clones. Here the chain combines TRBV25-1 and TRBJ1-1; a weak D assignment points to TRBD1 (6 bases agree). The sample was peripheral blood. The nucleotide sequence is given as TGTGCCAGCAGAACCAGGGGAGAGGGCACTGAAGCTTTCTTT. This codes for CASRTRGEGTEAFF.